The 20 T cell receptor beta chains below come from one sample, sequenced in a study of T cell changes during pregnancy in multiple sclerosis. The table came from immunoSEQ multiplex PCR; TCRdb's copy has only in-frame clones and leaves some out. The sample lists 73,000 or so clones; roughly 89% were seen once. The input for sequencing was peripheral blood, taken in the second trimester of pregnancy. Receptors originate from a female donor with multiple sclerosis, enrolled in a pregnancy study.

The chain has TRBV1 and TRBJ1-4; TRBD1 was called by the table and not checked on the DNA. TRBV1 is reported as a pseudogene. The CDR3 spans 16 residues. The CDR3 region has the DNA TGCACCAGCAGCCAAAGGGTAATAGGGGCTAATGAAAAACTGTTTTTT. This codes for CTSSQRVIGANEKLFF.

This chain joins TRBV29-1 and TRBJ1-3; unclear D gene. V was pared by 1 base and J by 3 bases, with 4 bases between. The CDR3 loop spans 12 amino acids. Germline CDR1 and CDR2: SQVTM and ANQGSEA. The CDR3 reads CSVEAGGNTIYF. The CDR3 coding sequence is TGCAGCGTTGAAGCAGGTGGAAACACCATATATTTT.

The gene calls are TRBV9 and TRBJ2-1, with 8 nucleotides matching TRBD2. CDR1 and CDR2 from the germline V gene are SGDLS and YYNGEE. The CDR3 contains 15 residues. V trimming: 4 bases; J trimming: 4 bases; junction bases outside the gene matches: 7. CDR3 in DNA: TGTGCCAGCAGCTCTAGCGGGTGGAATTACAATGAGCAGTTCTTC. Translated, it gives CASSSSGWNYNEQFF. Using reference TRBV9 and TRBJ2-1 for the parts outside the CDR3, the full variable domain is DSGVTQTPKHLITATGQRVTLRCSPRSGDLSVYWYQQSLDQGLQFLIQYYNGEERAKGNILERFSAQQFPDLHSELNLSSLELGDSALYFCASSSSGWNYNEQFFGPGTRLTVL.

The chain recombines TRBV5-6 with TRBJ2-7; 15 bases line up with TRBD2. With 6 bases clipped from V and 3 bases from J, the junction kept 7 bases outside the gene matches. This CDR3 comprises 16 residues. Germline CDR1 reads SGHDT; CDR2 reads YYEEEE. CDR3: CASTSGLAGGLYEQYF. The CDR3 bases are TGTGCCAGCACCTCGGGACTAGCGGGGGGACTCTACGAGCAGTACTTC.

This chain connects TRBV25-1 to TRBJ1-4, with 7 bases identical to TRBD1. Germline CDR1 and CDR2: MGHDK and SYGVNS. With 8 bases clipped from V and 7 bases from J, the junction kept 10 bases outside the gene matches. The CDR3 is 14 amino acids. The CDR3 coding sequence is TGTGCCAGCGGATACAGGGGAGTGGCTGAAAAACTGTTTTTT. Protein sequence: CASGYRGVAEKLFF. The whole variable domain, filled in from reference TRBV25-1 and TRBJ1-4, reads EADIYQTPRYLVIGTGKKITLECSQTMGHDKMYWYQQDPGMELHLIHYSYGVNSTEKGDLSSESTVSRIRTEHFPLTLESARPSHTSQYLCASGYRGVAEKLFFGSGTQLSVL.

The rearrangement uses TRBV7-8 and TRBJ2-3; D might be TRBD2 (5 bases). V was trimmed by 1 base and J by 5 bases, leaving 28 bases between them. CDR1 is SGHVS, CDR2 FQNEAQ, per germline. The CDR3 extends over 20 amino acids. DNA for the CDR3: TGTGCCAGCAGCTTAGGAGCAGGCACCACGGTCCGGTACGGGAAAGATACGCAGTATTTT. It translates to CASSLGAGTTVRYGKDTQYF.

This chain uses TRBV15 with TRBJ1-3; a weak D match, TRBD1 (5 bases). CDR1 and CDR2 (germline): LNHNV, YYDKDF (reference sequence). V gave up 2 bases and J gave up 2 bases, with 16 bases separating them. CDR3 length: 17 amino acids. CDR3 loop: CATSRSTTGTTGNTIYF. DNA for the CDR3: TGTGCCACCAGCAGATCTACGACCGGGACTACTGGAAACACCATATATTTT.

The chain has TRBV18 and TRBJ1-2; 10 bases map to TRBD1. Germline CDR1 is KGHSH and CDR2 is LQKENI. The J segment lost 2 bases and the V segment lost 6 bases, leaving 6 bases of the junction unmatched. This CDR3 is built from 15 residues. Here the CDR3 reads CASSPRTGGNYGYTF. CDR3 bases: TGTGCCAGCTCGCCCCGGACAGGGGGAAACTATGGCTACACCTTC.

The rearrangement joins TRBV27 to TRBJ1-2, with a weak D call TRBD1 (6 bases). V was clipped by 1 base and J by 8 bases, with 11 bases between them. CDR1 is MNHEY, CDR2 SMNVEV, per germline (reference sequence). The CDR3 consists of 13 residues. The CDR3 sequence: CASSLYRDGGYTF. The DNA of the CDR3 is TGTGCCAGCAGTTTATACAGGGATGGGGGCTACACCTTC.

Concerning this clone itself: The same CDR3 also results from other DNA sequences found in this sample. The chain has TRBV9 and TRBJ1-4; 8 bases fit TRBD1. CDR3 length: 14 amino acids. V was pared by 4 bases and J by 5 bases, with 4 bases of the junction left unmatched. Germline V gene lookup returns CDR1 SGDLS and CDR2 YYNGEE. CDR3 amino acids: CASSPRQGNEKLFF. The CDR3 DNA follows: TGTGCCAGCAGCCCGCGACAGGGGAATGAAAAACTGTTTTTT.

The chain joins TRBV2 to TRBJ2-5, with a possible D match to TRBD1 (5 bases). Germline V gene lookup returns CDR1 SNHLY and CDR2 FYNNEI. V lost 4 bases to trimming and J lost 5 bases, with 11 bases between them. CDR3 length equals 13 residues. This chain's CDR3 is CASSGGQMETQYF. CDR3 DNA sequence: TGTGCCAGCAGTGGTGGACAAATGGAGACCCAGTACTTC.

The V call is TRBV30, the J call TRBJ2-7; tentative D call: TRBD1 (6 bases). Germline V gene sequence: CDR1 GTSNPN, CDR2 SVGIG (reference sequence). V lost 4 bases and J 2 bases, leaving 21 bases between the germline ends. The CDR3 totals 16 residues. The CDR3 is CAWNPTLARGPYEQYF. The CDR3 DNA reads TGTGCCTGGAACCCCACTCTCGCCAGGGGACCCTACGAGCAGTACTTC.

V gene TRBV12-5 combines with J gene TRBJ2-3; TRBD2 aligns across 9 bases. Germline V CDR1 and CDR2: LGHNT, FRNRAP. The CDR3 is 15 residues long. V trimming: 7 bases; J trimming: 2 bases; junction bases outside the gene matches: 7. CDR3 sequence: CASAPAGGLTDTQYF. For the CDR3, the DNA is TGTGCTAGTGCCCCAGCGGGGGGCCTCACAGATACGCAGTATTTT.

The genes are TRBV9 and TRBJ2-1; D is perhaps TRBD2 (7 bases). Germline values: CDR1 SGDLS, CDR2 YYNGEE. CDR3 length: 14 residues. V dropped 7 bases and J dropped 6 bases, with 17 bases sitting between them. The CDR3 here is CASGGGGLVNEQFF. DNA of the CDR3: TGTGCCAGCGGAGGGGGGGGCCTGGTCAATGAGCAGTTCTTC. The full variable domain, rest sourced from reference TRBV9 and TRBJ2-1, is DSGVTQTPKHLITATGQRVTLRCSPRSGDLSVYWYQQSLDQGLQFLIQYYNGEERAKGNILERFSAQQFPDLHSELNLSSLELGDSALYFCASGGGGLVNEQFFGPGTRLTVL.

The gene calls are TRBV25-1 and TRBJ2-1; TRBD2 matches 8 bases. Germline lookup yields CDR1 MGHDK and CDR2 SYGVNS. This CDR3 is 13 amino acids long. J was trimmed by 8 bases and V by 2 bases; bases with no gene match: 2. The CDR3 region is CASSEPGGYEQFF. DNA of the CDR3: TGTGCCAGCAGTGAACCGGGAGGGTATGAGCAGTTCTTC.

The V gene is TRBV7-2, the J gene TRBJ2-7, with D tentatively TRBD1 (6 bases). The germline V gene has CDR1 SGHTA and CDR2 FQGNSA. V was shortened by 1 base and J by 6 bases, with 13 bases between the two germline ends. The CDR3 runs 14 residues. The CDR3 DNA is TGTGCCAGCAGCTTAGACTCCCTCAGGGGCGAGCAGTACTTC. It is translated as CASSLDSLRGEQYF.

The chain combines TRBV2 with TRBJ1-1; 7 bases are shared with TRBD1. CDR1 and CDR2 from the germline V gene are SNHLY and FYNNEI. The CDR3 contains 13 residues. V shed 6 bases, J shed 5 bases, and the junction held 6 bases outside the gene matches. CDR3 bases: TGTGCCAGCAGGGAGACAGGGATAACTGAAGCTTTCTTT. Translating gives CASRETGITEAFF.

In regard to this clone: Additional DNA sequences in this sample encode the identical CDR3. CDR3 region: CASSKTGNTEAFF. CDR3 bases: TGTGCCAGTAGTAAAACCGGGAACACTGAAGCTTTCTTT. This sequence joins TRBV19 and TRBJ1-1; D not resolved. The V gene's germline CDR1 is LNHDA and CDR2 SQIVND (reference sequence). Between the trimmed V and J ends, which lost 4 bases and 1 base, there was a span of 7 bases. CDR3 length: 13 residues.

The gene calls are TRBV6-5 and TRBJ1-2, with D unclear. There are 14 residues in the CDR3. Looked up from germline, CDR1 is MNHEY and CDR2 is SVGAGI. Trimming cost V 2 bases and J 2 bases, with 9 bases left between them. The CDR3 reads CASSYGRLNYGYTF. In DNA, the CDR3 is TGTGCCAGCAGTTACGGCCGCCTCAACTATGGCTACACCTTC.

The chain employs TRBV14 and TRBJ2-3; possibly TRBD1 for D (5 bases). The CDR3 length is 15 residues. V lost 1 base, J lost 2 bases, and 10 bases lay in between. CDR1 and CDR2 (germline): SGHDN, FVKESK. CDR3 sequence: CASSQAGIFTDTQYF. The DNA for the CDR3 is TGTGCCAGCAGCCAAGCAGGGATCTTCACAGATACGCAGTATTTT.